These 15 T cell receptor beta chains were all obtained from the same sample, sequenced in a study of regulatory T cells in long-lasting Graves disease. Stated time point: newly diagnosed GD, antithyroid drugs for less than 3 months. Extracted PBMC RNA gave rise to the TCR library. Arm-PCR with iRepertoire HTBI primers amplified the CDR3 regions for these TCR beta libraries. TCRdb re-called the multiplex PCR reads through MiXCR, storing one row per CDR3 protein. In the table there are about 240,000 distinct CDR3 sequences, 20% of which are singletons. The material was peripheral blood mononuclear cells (PBMCs), obtained at new diagnosis, from a patient treated with antithyroid drugs. Receptors were obtained from a female donor with Graves disease.

This clonotype was detected many times. The chain uses TRBV7-2 and TRBJ2-7, with TRBD2 matching over 9 bases. CDR1 and CDR2 (germline): SGHTA, FQGNSA. V lost 3 bases and J lost 4; bases outside the gene matches: 7. There are 15 residues in the CDR3. The CDR3 spells CASSFRHAGGYEQYF. For the CDR3, the DNA is TGTGCCAGCAGCTTCCGTCACGCGGGAGGGTACGAGCAGTACTTC.

This clonotype showed up many times. The chain employs TRBV18 and TRBJ2-3, with 10 nucleotides matching TRBD2. Germline trimming cut 2 bases from V and 0 bases from J; bases unmatched to any gene: 2. Germline assignment: CDR1 KGHSH and CDR2 LQKENI. The CDR3 is 16 amino acids. In DNA form, the CDR3 reads TGTGCCAGCTCACCAGAACTAGCGGGGAGCACAGATACGCAGTATTTT. Amino acids: CASSPELAGSTDTQYF.

This clonotype was observed a single time. The V call is TRBV20-1, the J call TRBJ2-1; 10 bases fit TRBD1. CDR1 and CDR2 from the germline V gene are DFQATT and SNEGSKA (reference sequence). CDR3 length: 15 residues. The junction had 3 bases not matched to a gene; V was cut back by 2 bases and J by 2 bases. CDR3 sequence reads: CSARSGQGTYNEQFF. CDR3 in DNA: TGCAGTGCTAGATCGGGACAGGGGACCTACAATGAGCAGTTCTTC.

The V gene is TRBV11-2, the J gene TRBJ2-7; TRBD2 matches 9 bases. J lost 2 bases, V lost 5 bases, and 4 bases had no gene match. The CDR3 covers 14 residues. Looked up from germline, CDR1 is SGHAT and CDR2 is FQNNGV. CDR3 sequence reads: CASSRLAGTYEQYF. CDR3 bases: TGTGCCAGCAGCAGGCTAGCGGGAACCTACGAGCAGTACTTC.

This clonotype was found many times. The chain links TRBV29-1 to TRBJ1-1; D not resolved. V was clipped by 2 bases and J by 0 bases, with 7 bases between them. The CDR3 totals 13 residues. Germline V gene lookup returns CDR1 SQVTM and CDR2 ANQGSEA. The CDR3: CSVELGMNTEAFF. The CDR3 nucleotides are TGCAGCGTTGAATTGGGCATGAACACTGAAGCTTTCTTT.

This clonotype was seen repeatedly, ten times or more. J is TRBJ2-4 and V is TRBV12-3 or TRBV12-4; D possibly corresponds to TRBD1 (6 bases). V lost 3 bases to trimming and J lost 5 bases, with 8 bases between them. This CDR3 is 13 amino acids long. CDR3 bases: TGTGCCAGCAGTTTCAGGGGCCAAAACATTCAGTACTTC. Residues: CASSFRGQNIQYF.

This clonotype was seen repeatedly, ten times or more. The chain uses TRBV7-2 and TRBJ2-5, with 11 positions matching TRBD2. Germline values: CDR1 SGHTA, CDR2 FQGNSA. V was pared by 4 bases and J by 4 bases, with 2 bases of the junction left unmatched. The CDR3 has 14 amino acids. This CDR3 is CASSWGLAVETQYF. The CDR3 coding sequence is TGTGCCAGCAGCTGGGGACTAGCGGTAGAGACCCAGTACTTC.

This clonotype was detected ten times or more. The rearrangement links TRBV6-1 to TRBJ2-1, with no clear D. Germline assignment: CDR1 MNHNS and CDR2 SASEGT. V lost 7 bases and J lost 6, with 16 bases in between. The length of the CDR3 is 14 residues. This CDR3 reads CASTGPEGSNEQFF. The DNA for the CDR3 is TGTGCCAGCACTGGACCCGAAGGTAGCAATGAGCAGTTCTTC.

This clonotype was detected many times. V and J are TRBV11-2 and TRBJ2-5, with 13 bases fitting TRBD2. The CDR3 runs to 15 residues. Germline V lookup: CDR1 SGHAT, CDR2 FQNNGV. Trimming at V came to 5 bases and at J to 6 bases, leaving 6 bases not matched to a gene. The CDR3 DNA reads as TGTGCCAGCAGCATGGGACTAGCGGGAAAGAAGACCCAGTACTTC. Protein: CASSMGLAGKKTQYF. The entire variable domain, with the rest obtained from reference TRBV11-2 and TRBJ2-5, is as follows: EAGVAQSPRYKIIEKRQSVAFWCNPISGHATLYWYQQILGQGPKLLIQFQNNGVVDDSQLPKDRFSAERLKGVDSTLKIQPAKLEDSAVYLCASSMGLAGKKTQYFGPGTRLLVL.

There are a few counts of this clonotype. The V call is TRBV5-4, the J call TRBJ2-5, with TRBD1 as a possible D gene (7 bases). The V and J ends lost 4 bases and 6 bases respectively, with 16 bases between them. Per germline, CDR1 SGHNT and CDR2 YYREEE (reference sequence). The CDR3 consists of 14 residues. The CDR3 bases are TGTGCCAGCAGCCCGGGGGACAGTCTACAGACCCAGTACTTC. Residues: CASSPGDSLQTQYF.

This clonotype was observed a handful of times. Because it lacks the conserved phenylalanine or tryptophan at the end, this CDR3 is likely a read error. This chain uses TRBV5-1 with TRBJ1-2, with D tentatively TRBD1 (5 bases). Trimming took 5 bases from V and 8 from J, leaving 19 bases between them. CDR1 SGHRS and CDR2 YFSETQ come from the germline V gene. This CDR3 spans 14 amino acids. In DNA, the CDR3 is TGCGCCAGCAGACCCCTAATCGAGGGGCAGGGCTACACCCTC. The encoded protein is CASRPLIEGQGYTL.

This clonotype was seen at least ten times. The rearrangement joins TRBV3-1 to TRBJ2-5; a possible D gene is TRBD1 (6 bases). Germline V gene data show CDR1 as LGHDT and CDR2 as YNNKEL (reference sequence). Between the trimmed V and J ends, which lost 3 bases and 7 bases, there was a span of 12 bases. The CDR3 spans 13 residues. The CDR3 sequence: CASSQNRVWTQYF. Here the CDR3 DNA reads TGTGCCAGCAGCCAGAACAGGGTTTGGACCCAGTACTTC.

This clonotype has at least ten counts. The V call is TRBV20-1, the J call TRBJ2-4; 12 bases agree with TRBD2. Losses at the gene ends were 7 bases for V and 1 base for J; bases not matched to a gene: 8. Germline-derived CDR1 and CDR2 are DFQATT and SNEGSKA (reference sequence). The CDR3 has 16 amino acids. As DNA, the CDR3 is TGCAGTGGGGAATCTAGCGGGGGGGTTGCCAAAAACATTCAGTACTTC. The encoded protein is CSGESSGGVAKNIQYF.

This clonotype was found many times. The chain couples TRBV3-1 to TRBJ1-2, with TRBD1 matching 9 bases. Germline loops: CDR1 LGHDT, CDR2 YNNKEL (reference sequence). This CDR3 has 13 amino acids. The J segment lost 6 bases and the V segment lost 1 base, leaving 0 bases of the junction unmatched. The CDR3 loop is CASSQGQGDGYTF. CDR3 in DNA: TGTGCCAGCAGCCAAGGACAGGGGGATGGCTACACCTTC.

In the case of this clonotype: A far larger clone is only one base removed, so a read error is likely. The chain joins TRBV2 to TRBJ2-1; 15 bases are shared with TRBD2. The length of the CDR3 is 16 residues. J lost 9 bases, V lost 6 bases, and 9 bases had no gene match. CDR1 and CDR2 (germline): SNHLY, FYNNEI. The DNA of the CDR3 is TGTGCCAGCAGGTCCGGGACTAGCGGGAGGAGCGGTGAGCAGTTCTTC. This gives the protein CASRSGTSGRSGEQFF.